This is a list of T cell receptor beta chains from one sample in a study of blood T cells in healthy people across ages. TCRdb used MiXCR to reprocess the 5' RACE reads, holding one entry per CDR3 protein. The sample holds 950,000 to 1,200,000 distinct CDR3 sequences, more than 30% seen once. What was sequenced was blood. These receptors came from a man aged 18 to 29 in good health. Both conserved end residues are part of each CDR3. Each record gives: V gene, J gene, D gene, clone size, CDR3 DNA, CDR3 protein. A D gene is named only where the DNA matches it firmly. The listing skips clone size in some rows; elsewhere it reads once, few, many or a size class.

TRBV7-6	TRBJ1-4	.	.	TGTGCCAGCAGCTCTAAGGGGGGCCCTAATGAAAAACTGTTTTTT	CASSSKGGPNEKLFF
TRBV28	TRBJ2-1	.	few	TGTGCCAGCAGTTTCCCCAGGGGGGCCGGTTACAATGAGCAGTTCTTC	CASSFPRGAGYNEQFF
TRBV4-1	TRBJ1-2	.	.	TGCACCAGCAGCCAAGATCAGGTTCCCGTTCGCGTTGGCTACACCTTC	CTSSQDQVPVRVGYTF
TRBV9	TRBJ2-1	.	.	TGTGCCAGCAGCGTAGATCGGGTTGGCAATGAGCAGTTCTTC	CASSVDRVGNEQFF
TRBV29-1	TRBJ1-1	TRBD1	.	TGCAGCGGGGGGACAGGGACGAACACTGAAGCTTTCTTT	CSGGTGTNTEAFF
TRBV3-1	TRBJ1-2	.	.	TGTGCCAGCAGCCTAAAGGGGGGGTCCTATGGCTACACCTTC	CASSLKGGSYGYTF
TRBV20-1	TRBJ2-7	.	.	TGCAGTGCTAGAGTGAGTGTCGGAGAGGGAAATGAGCAGTACTTC	CSARVSVGEGNEQYF
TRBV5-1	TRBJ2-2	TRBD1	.	TGCGCCAGCAGCTCTAGACCGGGACAGGGTAACACCGGGGAGCTGTTTTTT	CASSSRPGQGNTGELFF
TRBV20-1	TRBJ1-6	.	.	TGCAGTGCTAGTGAAGGGAGGTATAATTCACCCCTCCACTTT	CSASEGRYNSPLHF
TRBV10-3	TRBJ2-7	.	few	TGTGCCATCAGTCCCGGGACATACGGCTACGAGCAGTACTTC	CAISPGTYGYEQYF
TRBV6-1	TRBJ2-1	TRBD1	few	TGTGCCAGCAGACTTGGACAGGGATCACTGGATGAGCAGTTCTTC	CASRLGQGSLDEQFF
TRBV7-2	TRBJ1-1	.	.	TGTGCCAGCAGCTTAGGAGGGACGGTAAAAGAAGCTTTCTTT	CASSLGGTVKEAFF
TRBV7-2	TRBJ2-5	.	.	TGTGCCAGCAGCTTAGAATCGACACCCCAAGAGACCCAGTACTTC	CASSLESTPQETQYF
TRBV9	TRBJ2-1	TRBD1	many	TGTGCCAGCAGCGCTGGACAGGGCTCCTACAATGAGCAGTTCTTC	CASSAGQGSYNEQFF
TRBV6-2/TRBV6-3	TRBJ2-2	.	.	TGTGCCAGCAGTCGGAAAGGGGGCACCGGGGAGCTGTTTTTT	CASSRKGGTGELFF
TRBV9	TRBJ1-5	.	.	TGTGCCAGCAGCGTAGAGGGATCTCCCAATCAGCCCCAGCATTTT	CASSVEGSPNQPQHF
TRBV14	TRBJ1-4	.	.	TGTGCCAGCAGCCAAGAAGGGCGGGGATCAGGTGAAAAACTGTTTTTT	CASSQEGRGSGEKLFF
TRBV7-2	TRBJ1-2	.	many	TGTGCCAGCAGTTTTGGACAGTACTATGGCTACACCTTC	CASSFGQYYGYTF
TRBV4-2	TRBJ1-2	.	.	TGTGCCAGCAGCCAAGCTGGGGGCGACTATGGCTACACCTTC	CASSQAGGDYGYTF
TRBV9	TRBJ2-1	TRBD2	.	TGTGCCAGCAGCGCAGCGGGAGGGCGGGATGAGCAGTTCTTC	CASSAAGGRDEQFF
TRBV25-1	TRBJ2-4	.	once	TGTGCCAGCAGTGAAGTTGGGGGTGGCAAAAACATTCAGTACTTC	CASSEVGGGKNIQYF
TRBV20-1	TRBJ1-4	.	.	TGCAGTGCCCCGGGGGCAACTAATGAAAAACTGTTTTTT	CSAPGATNEKLFF
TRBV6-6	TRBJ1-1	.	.	TGTGCCAGCTGGGAGGGGAACACTGAAGCTTTCTTT	CASWEGNTEAFF
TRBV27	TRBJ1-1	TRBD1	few	TGTGCCAGCGGTGACAGGGTAGGCACTGAAGCTTTCTTT	CASGDRVGTEAFF
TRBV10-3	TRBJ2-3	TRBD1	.	TGTGCCATCAGGACAGGGGGCCGCACCTACACAGATACGCGGTATTTT	CAIRTGGRTYTDTRYF
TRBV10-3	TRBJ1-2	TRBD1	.	TGTGCCATCAGACTAGGGACAGGGGCTTCAGCTAACTATGGCTACACCTTC	CAIRLGTGASANYGYTF
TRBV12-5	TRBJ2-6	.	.	TGTGCTAGTGGTGGATCCGACGCCAACGTCCTGACTTTC	CASGGSDANVLTF
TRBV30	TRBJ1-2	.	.	TGTGCCTGGAATGGGGGGGGCGTTGGCTACACCTTC	CAWNGGGVGYTF
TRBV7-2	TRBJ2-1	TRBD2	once	TGTGCCAGCAGCACTAGCGGGGGTTTGGATGAGCAGTTCTTC	CASSTSGGLDEQFF
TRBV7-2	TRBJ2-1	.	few	TGTGCCAGCAGCCCTAGCCTCGGACAGAACAATGAGCAGTTCTTC	CASSPSLGQNNEQFF
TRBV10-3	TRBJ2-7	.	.	TGTGCCATCAGTGCGGAGAACTACGAGCAGTACTTC	CAISAENYEQYF
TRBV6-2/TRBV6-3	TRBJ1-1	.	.	TGTGCCAGCGTGGGACACCCGAACACTGAAGCTTTCTTT	CASVGHPNTEAFF
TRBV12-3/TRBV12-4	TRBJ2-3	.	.	TGTGCCAGCAGCCCGGATTACCTGGGTGGCAGCCCTACTAGCACAGATACGCAGTATTTT	CASSPDYLGGSPTSTDTQYF
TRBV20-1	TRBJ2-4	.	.	TGCAGTGCTAGCGATCTAGCCAAAAACATTCAGTACTTC	CSASDLAKNIQYF
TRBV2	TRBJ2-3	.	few	TGTGCCAGCATCCCGGACACAGATACGCAGTATTTT	CASIPDTDTQYF
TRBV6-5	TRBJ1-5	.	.	TGTGCCAGCAGTTGCCTAGGACGGGAGACGATTAGCAATCAGCCCCAGCATTTT	CASSCLGRETISNQPQHF
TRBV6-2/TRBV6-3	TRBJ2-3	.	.	TGTGCCAGCACCCAAAGGCAGGCGGGGAATACGCAGTATTTT	CASTQRQAGNTQYF
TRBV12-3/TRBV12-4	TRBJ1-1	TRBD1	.	TGTGCCAGCAGTTTAGGTAAACCGACAGGGGAAGCTTTCTTT	CASSLGKPTGEAFF
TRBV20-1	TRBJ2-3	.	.	TGCAGTGCTAGAGATCTGAGGGGGGGCTTAACAGATACGCAGTATTTT	CSARDLRGGLTDTQYF
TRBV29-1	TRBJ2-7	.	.	TGCAGCGTTGGGTCGTTGGACAACTCCTACGAGCAGTACTTC	CSVGSLDNSYEQYF
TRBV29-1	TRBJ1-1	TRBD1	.	TGCAGCGATATCGGGACAGCCGACTCCCGCACTGAAGCTTTCTTT	CSDIGTADSRTEAFF
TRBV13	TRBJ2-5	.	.	TGTGCCAGCAGCCACTGGCGGACAATGGAGACCCAGTACTTC	CASSHWRTMETQYF
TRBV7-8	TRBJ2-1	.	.	TGTGCCAGCAGCTTTACGGACCGAGCTAGCTTGAATGAGCGGTTCTTC	CASSFTDRASLNERFF
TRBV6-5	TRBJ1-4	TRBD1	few	TGTGCCAGCAGTCCCGCGACAGGGGGCTATGAAAAACTGTTTTTT	CASSPATGGYEKLFF
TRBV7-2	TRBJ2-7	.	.	TGTGCCAGCAGCTTAGGTCCCGGGGAGTTCTCCGAGCAGTACTTC	CASSLGPGEFSEQYF